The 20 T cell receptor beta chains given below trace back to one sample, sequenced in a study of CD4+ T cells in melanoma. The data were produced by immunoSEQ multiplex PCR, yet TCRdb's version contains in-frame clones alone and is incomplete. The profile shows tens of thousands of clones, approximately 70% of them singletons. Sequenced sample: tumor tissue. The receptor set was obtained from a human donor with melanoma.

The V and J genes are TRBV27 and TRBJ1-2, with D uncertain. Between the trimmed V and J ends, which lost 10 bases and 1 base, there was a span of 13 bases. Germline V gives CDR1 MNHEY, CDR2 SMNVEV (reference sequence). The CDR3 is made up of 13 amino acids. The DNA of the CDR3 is TGTGCCACCTCCCTCGACGGTAACTATGGCTACACCTTC. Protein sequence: CATSLDGNYGYTF.

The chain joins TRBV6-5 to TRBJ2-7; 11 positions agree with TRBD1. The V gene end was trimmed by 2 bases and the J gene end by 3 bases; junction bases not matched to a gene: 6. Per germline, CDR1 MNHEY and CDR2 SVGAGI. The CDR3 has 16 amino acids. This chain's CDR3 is CASSYGGTGGHYEQYF. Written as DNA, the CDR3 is TGTGCCAGCAGTTACGGGGGGACAGGGGGACACTACGAGCAGTACTTC.

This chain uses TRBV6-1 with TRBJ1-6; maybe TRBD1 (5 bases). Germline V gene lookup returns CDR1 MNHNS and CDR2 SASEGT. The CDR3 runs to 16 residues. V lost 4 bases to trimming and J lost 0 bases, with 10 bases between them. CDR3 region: CASSADTSSYNSPLHF. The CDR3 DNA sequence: TGTGCCAGCAGTGCGGACACGAGCTCCTATAATTCACCCCTCCACTTT.

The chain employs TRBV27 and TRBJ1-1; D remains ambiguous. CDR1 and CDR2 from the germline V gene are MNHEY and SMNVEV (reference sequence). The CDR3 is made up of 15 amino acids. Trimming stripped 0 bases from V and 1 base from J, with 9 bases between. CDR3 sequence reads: CASSLSGRANTEAFF. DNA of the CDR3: TGTGCCAGCAGTTTATCGGGGAGGGCGAACACTGAAGCTTTCTTT.

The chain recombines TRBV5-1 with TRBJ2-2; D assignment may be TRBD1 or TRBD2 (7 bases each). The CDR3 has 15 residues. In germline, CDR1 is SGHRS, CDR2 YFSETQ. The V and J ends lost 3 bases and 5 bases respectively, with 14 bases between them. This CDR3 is CASSSGGGSTGELFF. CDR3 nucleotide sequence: TGCGCCAGCAGCTCAGGGGGGGGCTCGACCGGGGAGCTGTTTTTT.

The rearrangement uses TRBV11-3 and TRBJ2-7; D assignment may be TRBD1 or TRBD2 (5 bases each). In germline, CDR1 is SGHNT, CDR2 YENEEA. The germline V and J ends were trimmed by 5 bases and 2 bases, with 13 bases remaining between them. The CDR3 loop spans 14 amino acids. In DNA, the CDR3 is TGTGCCAGCAGCGCCCGGGACGGAGCCTACGAGCAGTACTTC. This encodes CASSARDGAYEQYF.

CDR3 in amino acids: CASSSWDFYNEQFF. The CDR3 region has the DNA TGTGCCAGCAGCTCCTGGGACTTCTACAATGAGCAGTTCTTC. V usage is TRBV7-2 and J usage is TRBJ2-1, with a tentative D call TRBD2 (6 bases). The germline gives CDR1 SGHTA, CDR2 FQGNSA. The CDR3 sequence is 14 residues long. V lost 4 bases, J lost 3 bases, and 10 bases lay in between.

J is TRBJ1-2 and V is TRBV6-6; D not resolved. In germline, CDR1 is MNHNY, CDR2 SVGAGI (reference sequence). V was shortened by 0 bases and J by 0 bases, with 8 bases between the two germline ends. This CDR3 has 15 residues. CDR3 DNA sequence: TGTGCCAGCAGTTACTCTGGCAGGTCTAACTATGGCTACACCTTC. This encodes CASSYSGRSNYGYTF.

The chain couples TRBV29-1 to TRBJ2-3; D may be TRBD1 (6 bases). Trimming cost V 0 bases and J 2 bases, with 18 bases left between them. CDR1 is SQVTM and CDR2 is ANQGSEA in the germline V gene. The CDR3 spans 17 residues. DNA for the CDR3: TGCAGCGTTGAAGATCTTAACCGGGACATTATCACAGATACGCAGTATTTT. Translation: CSVEDLNRDIITDTQYF.

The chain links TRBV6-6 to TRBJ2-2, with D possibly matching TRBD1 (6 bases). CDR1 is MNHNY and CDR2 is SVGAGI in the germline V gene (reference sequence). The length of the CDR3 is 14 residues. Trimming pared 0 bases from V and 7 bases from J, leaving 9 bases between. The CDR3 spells CASSYSGRGGELFF. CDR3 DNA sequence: TGTGCCAGCAGTTACTCCGGCAGGGGCGGGGAGCTGTTTTTT.

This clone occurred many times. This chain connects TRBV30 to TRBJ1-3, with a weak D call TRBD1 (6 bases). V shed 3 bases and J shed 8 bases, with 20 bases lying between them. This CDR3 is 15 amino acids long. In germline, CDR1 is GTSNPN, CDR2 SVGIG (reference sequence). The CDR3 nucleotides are TGTGCCTGGAGAGGCCCCCACAGGGTCTTCGACACCATATATTTT. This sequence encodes CAWRGPHRVFDTIYF.

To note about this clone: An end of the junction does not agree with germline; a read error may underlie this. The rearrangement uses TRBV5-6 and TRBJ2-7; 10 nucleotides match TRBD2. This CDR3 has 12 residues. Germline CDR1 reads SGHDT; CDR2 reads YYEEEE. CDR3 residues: CASSLAGGAENF. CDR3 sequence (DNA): TGTGCCAGCAGCTTAGCGGGGGGGGCCGAGAACTTC.

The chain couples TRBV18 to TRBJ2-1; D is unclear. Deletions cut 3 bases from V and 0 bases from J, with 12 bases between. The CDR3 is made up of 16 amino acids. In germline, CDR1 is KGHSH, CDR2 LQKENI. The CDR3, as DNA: TGTGCCAGCTCACCCCGTTGGCCGGACTCCTACAATGAGCAGTTCTTC. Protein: CASSPRWPDSYNEQFF.

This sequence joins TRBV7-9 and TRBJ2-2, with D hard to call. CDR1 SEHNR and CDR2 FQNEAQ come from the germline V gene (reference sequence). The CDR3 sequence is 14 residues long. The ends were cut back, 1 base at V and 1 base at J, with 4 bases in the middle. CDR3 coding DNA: TGTGCCAGCAGCTTAGATGTGAACACCGGGGAGCTGTTTTTT. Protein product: CASSLDVNTGELFF.

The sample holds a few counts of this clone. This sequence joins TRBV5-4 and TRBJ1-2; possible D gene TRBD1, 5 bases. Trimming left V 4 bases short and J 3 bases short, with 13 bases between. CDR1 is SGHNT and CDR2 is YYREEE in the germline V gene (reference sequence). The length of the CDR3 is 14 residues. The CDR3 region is CASSRPGTDYGYTF. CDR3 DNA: TGTGCCAGCAGCCGGCCCGGGACGGACTATGGCTACACCTTC.

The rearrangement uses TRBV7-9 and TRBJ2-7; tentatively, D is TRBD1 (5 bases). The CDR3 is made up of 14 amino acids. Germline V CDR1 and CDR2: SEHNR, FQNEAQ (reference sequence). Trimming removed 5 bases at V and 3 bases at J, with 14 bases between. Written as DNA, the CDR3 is TGTGCCAGCAGCCCCACAGGACCCTACTACGAGCAGTACTTC. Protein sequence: CASSPTGPYYEQYF.

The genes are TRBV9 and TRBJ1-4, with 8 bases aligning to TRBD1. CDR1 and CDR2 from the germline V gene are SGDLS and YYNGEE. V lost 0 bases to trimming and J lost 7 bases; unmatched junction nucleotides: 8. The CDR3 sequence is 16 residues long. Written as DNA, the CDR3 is TGTGCCAGCAGCGTAGGGACAGGGAGTAAATCTGAAAAACTGTTTTTT. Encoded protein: CASSVGTGSKSEKLFF.

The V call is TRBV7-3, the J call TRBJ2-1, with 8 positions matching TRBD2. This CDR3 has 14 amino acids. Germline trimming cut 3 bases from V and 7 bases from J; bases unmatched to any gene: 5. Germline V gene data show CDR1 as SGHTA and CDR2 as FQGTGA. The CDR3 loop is CASSLGGGKNEQFF. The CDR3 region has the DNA TGTGCCAGCAGCTTGGGCGGGGGGAAGAATGAGCAGTTCTTC.

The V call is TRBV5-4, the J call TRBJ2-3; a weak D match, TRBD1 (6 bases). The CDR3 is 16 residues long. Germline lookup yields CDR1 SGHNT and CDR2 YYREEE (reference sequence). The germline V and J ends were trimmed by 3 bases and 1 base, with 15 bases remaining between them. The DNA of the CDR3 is TGTGCCAGCAGCTCCAAGGGCAGGGGAGGCACAGATACGCAGTATTTT. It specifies CASSSKGRGGTDTQYF.

As DNA, the CDR3 is TGTGCCAGCAGCGTCCTCGGGACTAGCGACTACGAGCAGTACTTC. It specifies CASSVLGTSDYEQYF. The rearrangement uses TRBV9 and TRBJ2-7, with 10 bases aligning to TRBD2. CDR3 length: 15 residues. The V segment lost 2 bases and the J segment 3 bases; nucleotides outside the gene matches: 5. Germline V gives CDR1 SGDLS, CDR2 YYNGEE.